This T cell receptor (beta chain) was found in a study of radiotherapy plus CTLA-4 blockade in lung cancer. On the study more broadly: Around 18% of enrolled patients responded objectively, and more than 25% had disease control.

Libraries were prepared by immunoSEQ multiplex PCR; TCRdb keeps only in-frame clonotypes and omits some of them. The sample has around 38,000 clones, 80% to 90% seen once. The germline CDR1 and CDR2 sequences are MGHRA and YSYEKL. The ends lost 3 bases at V and 5 bases at J; junction bases unmatched: 7. The CDR3 runs to 16 residues. The receptor was derived from a human donor with non-small cell lung cancer whose response to radiotherapy plus ipilimumab could not be evaluated. The chain employs TRBV4-1 and TRBJ2-3; 11 nucleotides align to TRBD2. The specimen was peripheral blood, collected from a patient treated with radiotherapy plus ipilimumab. Written as DNA, the CDR3 is TGCGCCAGCAGCCAGGAAAGTACTAGCGGGAGAGATACGCAGTATTTT. Its translation is CASSQESTSGRDTQYF.